The 14 T cell receptor beta chains given below trace back to one sample, sequenced in a study of cytomegalovirus exposure and HLA in healthy donors. Vbeta (60) and Jbeta (13) primers were used in the PCR. The method was immunoSEQ multiplex PCR; TCRdb's version includes in-frame clones alone and lacks a portion of them. Recorded for this sample: 150,000 or so clones. Sequenced: PBMCs. Source of these receptors: a man younger than 35 in good health and CMV-seronegative.

The genes are TRBV16 and TRBJ1-1, with D perhaps matching TRBD1 (5 bases). CDR3 length: 15 residues. Looked up from germline, CDR1 is KGHSY and CDR2 is FQNENV. Trimming took off 0 bases at V and 5 bases at J, with 13 bases between the two ends. For the CDR3, the DNA is TGTGCCAGCAGCCAATCTGGGGCCGGTGGTACTGAAGCTTTCTTT. Translating gives CASSQSGAGGTEAFF.

This sequence joins TRBV7-3 and TRBJ1-2; possible D gene TRBD1, 6 bases. V lost 4 bases to trimming and J lost 7 bases, with 25 bases between them. Germline-derived CDR1 and CDR2 are SGHTA and FQGTGA. The CDR3 loop spans 17 amino acids. The CDR3 is CASSSSKGQSTATGYTF. The CDR3 nucleotides read TGTGCCAGCAGCTCGTCAAAGGGACAATCTACGGCCACTGGCTACACCTTC.

CDR3 coding DNA: TGTGCCAGCAGCCAATCGCGAGAGCCCCAGCATTTT. Amino acids: CASSQSREPQHF. The genes are TRBV16 and TRBJ1-5; no clear D. CDR3 length: 12 amino acids. V lost 0 bases and J lost 8, with 5 bases in between. The germline V gene encodes CDR1 KGHSY and CDR2 FQNENV.

The genes are TRBV11-2 and TRBJ2-5; 7 positions agree with TRBD2. The end of the DNA aligns better with TRBJ2-7, so the J call may be wrong. The CDR3 runs 12 residues. The V gene's germline CDR1 is SGHAT and CDR2 FQNNGV. The DNA of the CDR3 is TGTGCCAGCAGGGGGGGGACCCACGAGCAGTACTTC. Amino acids: CASRGGTHEQYF.

This clone registers medium-sized by frequency. This chain links TRBV11-2 with TRBJ2-6; 11 positions agree with TRBD2. V shed 5 bases and J 0 bases; nucleotides not matched to a gene: 9. CDR3 size: 19 residues. Germline V gene lookup returns CDR1 SGHAT and CDR2 FQNNGV. The CDR3, as DNA: TGTGCCAGCAGCCCGGGACTAGCGGTTATTCACTCTGGGGCCAACGTCCTGACTTTC. Translated: CASSPGLAVIHSGANVLTF.

The CDR3 protein is CASSANSPLPDGYTF. CDR3 sequence (DNA): TGCGCCAGCAGCGCAAACAGTCCCCTTCCGGATGGCTACACCTTC. This sequence joins TRBV5-1 and TRBJ1-2, with D unresolved. The CDR3 is 15 residues long. From germline, CDR1 is SGHRS and CDR2 YFSETQ. V shed 4 bases and J shed 6 bases, with 19 bases lying between them.

V gene TRBV19 combines with J gene TRBJ2-1; D is perhaps TRBD2 (6 bases). This CDR3 is built from 15 residues. V was trimmed by 7 bases and J by 6 bases, leaving 19 bases between them. Germline V gives CDR1 LNHDA, CDR2 SQIVND (reference sequence). CDR3: CASTLGSGALNEQFF. Written as DNA, the CDR3 is TGTGCCAGTACCCTGGGGTCGGGAGCGCTCAATGAGCAGTTCTTC.

V gene TRBV28 combines with J gene TRBJ1-1; no definite D call. The CDR3 is 11 amino acids. The germline V gene has CDR1 MDHEN and CDR2 SYDVKM. The V end lost 3 bases, the J end lost 10 bases, and 9 bases lay between the germline ends. The CDR3 loop is CASSLRATAFF. As DNA, the CDR3 is TGTGCCAGCAGTTTGAGGGCTACAGCTTTCTTT. Using reference TRBV28 and TRBJ1-1 for the parts outside the CDR3, the full variable domain is DVKVTQSSRYLVKRTGEKVFLECVQDMDHENMFWYRQDPGLGLRLIYFSYDVKMKEKGDIPEGYSVSREKKERFSLILESASTNQTSMYLCASSLRATAFFGQGTRLTVV.

The chain links TRBV7-3 to TRBJ2-6, with D maybe TRBD2 (5 bases). The V end was cut by 5 bases, the J end by 0 bases, with 17 bases between. The CDR3 sequence is 18 residues long. Per the germline V gene, CDR1 is SGHTA and CDR2 is FQGTGA. CDR3 loop: CASSTNPPGYSGANVLTF. The CDR3 bases are TGTGCCAGCAGCACTAACCCCCCGGGGTACTCTGGGGCCAACGTCCTGACTTTC.

The chain carries TRBV5-4 and TRBJ2-7, with 10 bases matching TRBD2. CDR3 length equals 14 residues. V dropped 4 bases and J dropped 1; count of bases not matched to a gene: 2. The germline V gene encodes CDR1 SGHNT and CDR2 YYREEE (reference sequence). CDR3 sequence: CASSQLAGSYEQYF. CDR3 nucleotides: TGTGCCAGCAGCCAACTAGCGGGGTCCTACGAGCAGTACTTC.

The chain has TRBV10-3 and TRBJ2-6; 9 positions agree with TRBD2. CDR3 length: 16 residues. Germline V CDR1 and CDR2: ENHRY, SYGVKD. V was pared by 4 bases and J by 4 bases, with 5 bases of the junction left unmatched. CDR3 nucleotides: TGTGCCATCAGTGGCTCTAGCGGGATAGGGGCCAACGTCCTGACTTTC. Translating it yields CAISGSSGIGANVLTF.

The rearrangement links TRBV5-1 to TRBJ2-4; 11 positions match TRBD1. Germline trimming cut 4 bases from V and 10 bases from J; bases unmatched to any gene: 7. The CDR3 covers 14 residues. Germline V gene data show CDR1 as SGHRS and CDR2 as YFSETQ. This chain's CDR3 is CASSHGTGGRIQYF. CDR3 in DNA: TGCGCCAGCAGCCACGGGACAGGGGGACGGATTCAGTACTTC.

This chain links TRBV2 with TRBJ1-2, with unresolved D. The CDR3 covers 12 residues. The V and J ends lost 7 bases and 2 bases respectively, with 8 bases between them. From germline, CDR1 is SNHLY and CDR2 FYNNEI. The CDR3 sequence is CASTSPNYGYTF. The CDR3 bases are TGTGCCAGCACGAGTCCAAACTATGGCTACACCTTC. Drawing the rest from reference TRBV2 and TRBJ1-2, the complete variable domain is EPEVTQTPSHQVTQMGQEVILRCVPISNHLYFYWYRQILGQKVEFLVSFYNNEISEKSEIFDDQFSVERPDGSNFTLKIRSTKLEDSAMYFCASTSPNYGYTFGSGTRLTVV.

The chain joins TRBV7-9 to TRBJ1-3; D remains unclear. V was trimmed by 2 bases and J by 4 bases, leaving 15 bases between them. Germline V lookup: CDR1 SEHNR, CDR2 FQNEAQ (reference sequence). The CDR3 totals 16 residues. Here the CDR3 reads CASSLLGPTSGNTIYF. Written as DNA, the CDR3 is TGTGCCAGCAGCTTACTGGGCCCCACCTCCGGAAACACCATATATTTT.